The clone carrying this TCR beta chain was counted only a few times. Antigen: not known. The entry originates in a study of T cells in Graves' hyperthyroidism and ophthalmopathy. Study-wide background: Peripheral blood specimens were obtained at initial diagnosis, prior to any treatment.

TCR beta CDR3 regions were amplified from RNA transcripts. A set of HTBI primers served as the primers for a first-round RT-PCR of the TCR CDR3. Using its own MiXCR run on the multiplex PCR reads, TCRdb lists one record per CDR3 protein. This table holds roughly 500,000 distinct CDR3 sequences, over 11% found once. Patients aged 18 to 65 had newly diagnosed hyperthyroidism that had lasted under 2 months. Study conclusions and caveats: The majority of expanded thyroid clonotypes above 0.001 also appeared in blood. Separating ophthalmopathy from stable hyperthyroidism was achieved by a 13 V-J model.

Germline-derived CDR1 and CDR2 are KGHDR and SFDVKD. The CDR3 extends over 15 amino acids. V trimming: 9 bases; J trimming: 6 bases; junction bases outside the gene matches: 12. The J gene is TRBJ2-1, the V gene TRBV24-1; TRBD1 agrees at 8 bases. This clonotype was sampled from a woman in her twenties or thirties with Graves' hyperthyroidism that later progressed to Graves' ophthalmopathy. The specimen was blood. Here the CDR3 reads CATLGPGTGGNEQFF. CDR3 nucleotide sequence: TGTGCCACCTTGGGCCCCGGGACAGGAGGCAATGAGCAGTTCTTC.